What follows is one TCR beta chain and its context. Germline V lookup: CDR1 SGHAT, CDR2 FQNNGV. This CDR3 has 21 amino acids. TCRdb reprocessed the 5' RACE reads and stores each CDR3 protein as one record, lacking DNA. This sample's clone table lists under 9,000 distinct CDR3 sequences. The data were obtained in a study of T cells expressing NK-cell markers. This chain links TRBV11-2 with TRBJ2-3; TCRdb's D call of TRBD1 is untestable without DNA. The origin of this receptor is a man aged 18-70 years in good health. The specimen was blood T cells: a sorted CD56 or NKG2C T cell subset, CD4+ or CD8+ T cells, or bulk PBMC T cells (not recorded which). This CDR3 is CASSLRGLGGAARAGTDTQYF. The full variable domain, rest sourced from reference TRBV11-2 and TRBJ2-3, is EAGVAQSPRYKIIEKRQSVAFWCNPISGHATLYWYQQILGQGPKLLIQFQNNGVVDDSQLPKDRFSAERLKGVDSTLKIQPAKLEDSAVYLCASSLRGLGGAARAGTDTQYFGPGTRLTVL.